This paragraph covers one T cell receptor (beta chain) sequence. No antigen is known for it. Germline CDR1 and CDR2: SGHRS and YFSETQ. The CDR3 runs to 15 residues. The data originate from a study of T cells expressing NK-cell markers. As for the study in general: Obtained from sorted CD3+CD56+NKG2C+, CD3+CD56+NKG2C- and CD3+CD56-NKG2C+ T cells were the TCR beta repertoires. Of eight sequenced donors, seven were HCMV-seropositive and one HCMV-seronegative.

Reanalyzing the 5' RACE reads, TCRdb keeps one entry per CDR3 protein, without DNA. The sample includes roughly 160,000 distinct CDR3 sequences. Overall study results and limits: Five or six donors showed dominant NKG2C+ clonotypes comprising about 1.0-7.5% of their CD8+ T cells.

Sample: blood T cells: a sorted CD56 or NKG2C T cell subset, CD4+ or CD8+ T cells, or bulk PBMC T cells (not recorded which). J is TRBJ2-7 and V is TRBV5-1; TCRdb indicates TRBD1, and absent DNA this call remains unverified. This receptor was taken from a woman between 18 and 70 years old in good health. CDR3 amino acids: CASNLVPGGPDEQYF.